The rows below give T cell receptor beta chains drawn from one sample of a study of shared clonotypes between healthy human individuals. TCRdb's copy holds only in-frame clones and misses some; the assay was immunoSEQ multiplex PCR. The sample has 2 million to 2.5 million clones; roughly 92% are singletons. The sequenced sample consisted of naive CD4+ T cells from PBMCs. The receptors originated from a man younger than 35 in good health. Some clones in this sample may be carry-over from other donors' samples. Each CDR3 is given with its conserved first and last residue. A D gene is named only where the DNA matches it firmly. Not every row has a clone size; where given, it reads once, few, many or a size class.

>-|TRBJ1-2|TRBV5-5|-
CASSLYREFYYGYTF
TGTGCCAGCAGCTTGTACAGGGAGTTCTACTATGGCTACACCTTC
>-|TRBJ2-5|TRBV28|-
CASRRLQETQYF
TGTGCCAGCAGGCGACTTCAAGAGACCCAGTACTTC
>-|TRBJ2-5|TRBV6-1|TRBD2
CASHVAGGETQYF
TGTGCCAGTCATGTAGCGGGAGGGGAGACCCAGTACTTC
>-|TRBJ2-5|TRBV9|TRBD2
CASSVVAGGQETQYF
TGTGCCAGCAGCGTAGTAGCGGGAGGACAAGAGACCCAGTACTTC
>-|TRBJ1-5|TRBV28|-
CASRQAGGNQPQHF
TGTGCCAGCCGACAGGCTGGTGGCAATCAGCCCCAGCATTTT
>-|TRBJ1-3|TRBV14|-
CASSPIRGSGNTIYF
TGTGCCAGCAGCCCGATTAGGGGCTCTGGAAACACCATATATTTT
>-|TRBJ2-5|TRBV5-1|TRBD1
CASSFGTGGQETQYF
TGCGCCAGCAGTTTCGGGACAGGGGGCCAAGAGACCCAGTACTTC
>-|TRBJ2-1|TRBV7-3|TRBD1
CASSLTRDRGDEQFF
TGTGCCAGCAGCTTAACCCGGGACAGGGGTGATGAGCAGTTCTTC
>-|TRBJ2-7|TRBV19|TRBD1
CASSVAQGYSYEQYF
TGTGCCAGTAGCGTCGCACAGGGGTACTCCTACGAGCAGTACTTC
>-|TRBJ2-1|TRBV5-1|-
CASAQGESSYNEQFF
TGCGCCAGCGCCCAAGGGGAAAGCTCCTACAATGAGCAGTTCTTC
>-|TRBJ1-2|TRBV11-2|-
CASSLGRFDYGYTF
TGTGCCAGCAGCTTAGGTCGATTCGACTATGGCTACACCTTC
>-|TRBJ2-7|TRBV28|TRBD2
CASSRTTSGTYEQYF
TGTGCCAGCAGTAGAACCACTAGCGGGACCTACGAGCAGTACTTC
>-|TRBJ2-7|TRBV5-4|TRBD2
CASSLDGTSGFYEQYF
TGTGCCAGCAGCTTGGACGGGACTAGCGGGTTCTACGAGCAGTACTTC
>-|TRBJ2-1|TRBV5-1|-
CASSSMGEQFF
TGCGCCAGCAGCTCCATGGGTGAGCAGTTCTTC
>-|TRBJ2-3|TRBV9|TRBD2
CASSTITSGSTDTQYF
TGTGCCAGCAGCACCATAACTAGCGGGAGCACAGATACGCAGTATTTT
>-|TRBJ2-1|TRBV5-1|-
CASSDSYEQFF
TGCGCCAGCAGCGATAGTTATGAGCAGTTCTTC
>once|TRBJ1-1|TRBV6-5|-
CASRSFMNTEAFF
TGTGCCAGCAGGTCTTTCATGAACACTGAAGCTTTCTTT
>-|TRBJ2-2|TRBV5-1|TRBD2
CASSTATSGSETGELFF
TGCGCCAGCAGCACAGCGACTAGCGGGAGTGAGACCGGGGAGCTGTTTTTT
>-|TRBJ2-4|TRBV30|TRBD2
CAWSPRLAGGKNIQYF
TGTGCCTGGAGCCCCAGACTAGCGGGAGGCAAAAACATTCAGTACTTC
>-|TRBJ2-7|TRBV2|-
CASSVGASGSYEQYF
TGTGCCAGCAGTGTGGGGGCTAGCGGATCCTACGAGCAGTACTTC
>-|TRBJ2-3|TRBV7-9|TRBD2
CASRPTSGRAVDTQYF
TGTGCCAGCAGACCTACTAGCGGGAGGGCCGTAGATACGCAGTATTTT
>once|TRBJ2-7|TRBV18|-
CASSARQPYEQYF
TGTGCCAGCTCTGCCAGACAGCCCTACGAGCAGTACTTC
>-|TRBJ2-2|TRBV28|-
CPRRRRPPNTGELFF
TGTCCCCGTCGGCGCAGGCCGCCGAACACCGGGGAGCTGTTTTTT
>-|TRBJ1-3|TRBV19|-
CASSIQGHSGNTIYF
TGTGCCAGTAGTATTCAGGGCCACTCTGGAAACACCATATATTTT
>once|TRBJ1-2|TRBV7-3|TRBD1
CASSLTGDRVQGYTF
TGTGCCAGCAGCTTAACTGGGGACAGGGTTCAGGGCTACACCTTC
>few|TRBJ1-3|TRBV7-9|-
CASSSSRGSSGTIYF
TGTGCCAGCAGCTCGTCGAGAGGGTCGAGTGGCACCATATATTTT
>-|TRBJ2-1|TRBV27|TRBD2
CATTGTSGMREQFF
TGTGCCACCACGGGGACTAGTGGAATGAGGGAGCAGTTCTTC